The next 19 T cell receptor beta chains were all read from a single sample in a study of Siglec-9 on CD8 T cells in melanoma. TCRdb's table, derived via immunoSEQ multiplex PCR, lists solely in-frame clones and lacks some. Of roughly 35,000 clones listed, around 82% are singletons. Sequences were obtained from Siglec-9- CD8+ T cells sorted from blood. Receptor source: a human donor in good health.

The V call is TRBV27, the J call TRBJ1-1; the match to TRBD1 covers 8 bases. The CDR3 has 16 residues. Losses at the gene ends were 0 bases for V and 8 bases for J; bases not matched to a gene: 11. Germline-derived CDR1 and CDR2 are MNHEY and SMNVEV (reference sequence). The CDR3 loop is CASSLSRTGWTAEAFF. CDR3 bases: TGTGCCAGCAGTTTATCCAGGACAGGGTGGACGGCGGAAGCTTTCTTT.

This clone showed up just once. J is TRBJ2-7 and V is TRBV6-1; D might be TRBD2 (5 bases). Germline loops: CDR1 MNHNS, CDR2 SASEGT. The CDR3 is 13 amino acids. V lost 7 bases and J 7 bases, leaving 17 bases between the germline ends. CDR3 sequence (DNA): TGTGCCAGCACTGCCTCGGCGCCGGGGGAGCAGTACTTC. The encoded protein is CASTASAPGEQYF.

The chain combines TRBV27 with TRBJ2-1, with TRBD1 matching 9 bases. The V segment lost 3 bases and the J segment 4 bases; nucleotides outside the gene matches: 4. This CDR3 is 15 amino acids long. Germline V gene lookup returns CDR1 MNHEY and CDR2 SMNVEV (reference sequence). CDR3 amino acids: CASSFGTGLYNEQFF. CDR3 bases: TGTGCCAGCAGTTTTGGGACAGGGTTGTACAATGAGCAGTTCTTC.

This clone was detected only a few times. The V call is TRBV6-5, the J call TRBJ1-1; possible D gene TRBD1, 6 bases. With 8 bases removed from V and 3 bases from J, the gap between germline ends came to 16 bases. The CDR3 totals 14 residues. Per germline, CDR1 MNHEY and CDR2 SVGAGI. The CDR3 sequence is CASGIMEGDTEAFF. The CDR3 bases are TGTGCCAGCGGCATCATGGAGGGGGACACTGAAGCTTTCTTT.

This chain connects TRBV9 to TRBJ1-5, with D perhaps TRBD1 (5 bases). Trimming removed 3 bases from V and 2 bases from J, with 9 bases in between. CDR1 is SGDLS, CDR2 YYNGEE, per germline. The length of the CDR3 is 14 residues. The chain's CDR3 is CASSDAGGNQPQHF. The CDR3 DNA reads TGTGCCAGCAGCGATGCGGGGGGCAATCAGCCCCAGCATTTT.

The rearrangement links TRBV5-5 to TRBJ1-2; possible D gene TRBD1, 5 bases. The CDR3 covers 15 residues. The V end was cut by 0 bases, the J end by 2 bases, with 11 bases between. In germline, CDR1 is SGHKS, CDR2 YYEKEE (reference sequence). The CDR3 protein is CASSLATGVNYGYTF. In DNA, the CDR3 is TGTGCCAGCAGCTTGGCCACAGGCGTGAACTATGGCTACACCTTC.

This chain uses TRBV7-8 with TRBJ2-3; no definite D call. Trimming took 5 bases from V and 1 from J, leaving 10 bases between them. The length of the CDR3 is 14 residues. Germline V lookup: CDR1 SGHVS, CDR2 FQNEAQ. CDR3 sequence (DNA): TGTGCCAGCAGCCCCTTTATGGGCACAGATACGCAGTATTTT. Its translation: CASSPFMGTDTQYF.

This clone was detected only once. The rearrangement joins TRBV5-1 to TRBJ1-1, with 9 bases aligning to TRBD1. Germline V lookup: CDR1 SGHRS, CDR2 YFSETQ. The CDR3 is made up of 14 amino acids. After removal of 5 bases from V and 1 base from J, the junction contained 3 bases not matched to a gene. The CDR3 region has the DNA TGCGCCAGCAGGGGACAGGGAGGGAACACTGAAGCTTTCTTT. Its protein product is CASRGQGGNTEAFF.

The chain joins TRBV11-2 to TRBJ1-2; unclear D gene. This CDR3 has 13 amino acids. V was clipped by 4 bases and J by 3 bases, with 9 bases between them. Germline CDR1 SGHAT, CDR2 FQNNGV. The CDR3 here is CASSYGKDYGYTF. CDR3 nucleotides: TGTGCCAGCAGCTATGGAAAGGACTATGGCTACACCTTC.

This chain connects TRBV4-1 to TRBJ2-1; 12 nucleotides match TRBD1. Germline CDR1 and CDR2: MGHRA and YSYEKL. V lost 3 bases, J lost 1 base, and 16 bases stayed unmatched. CDR3 length: 21 residues. DNA for the CDR3: TGCGCCAGCAGCCAGCCGACCGGGACAGGGGGCTTTCGCAGGTCCTACAATGAGCAGTTCTTC. Its protein product is CASSQPTGTGGFRRSYNEQFF.

CDR3 DNA: TGTGCCAGCAGCCTCAGGCCCCGCGAAGATACGCAGTATTTT. It is translated as CASSLRPREDTQYF. The gene calls are TRBV7-9 and TRBJ2-3, with D unclear. Germline V gives CDR1 SEHNR, CDR2 FQNEAQ (reference sequence). V lost 5 bases and J lost 5, with 14 bases in between. The CDR3 extends over 14 amino acids. Based on the CDR3 plus reference TRBV7-9 and TRBJ2-3, the full variable domain is DTGVSQNPRHKITKRGQNVTFRCDPISEHNRLYWYRQTLGQGPEFLTYFQNEAQLEKSRLLSDRFSAERPKGSFSTLEIQRTEQGDSAMYLCASSLRPREDTQYFGPGTRLTVL.

The chain carries TRBV5-1 and TRBJ1-5; D call uncertain. The ends were cut back, 5 bases at V and 3 bases at J, with 12 bases in the middle. This CDR3 region has 14 residues. Germline-derived CDR1 and CDR2 are SGHRS and YFSETQ. The CDR3 nucleotides are TGCGCCAGCAGGGTTGATGGGGACAATCAGCCCCAGCATTTT. Translated, it gives CASRVDGDNQPQHF. The full variable domain, completed using reference TRBV5-1 and TRBJ1-5, is KAGVTQTPRYLIKTRGQQVTLSCSPISGHRSVSWYQQTPGQGLQFLFEYFSETQRNKGNFPGRFSGRQFSNSRSEMNVSTLELGDSALYLCASRVDGDNQPQHFGDGTRLSIL.

The chain uses TRBV6-5 and TRBJ1-2; D not resolved. Germline CDR1 MNHEY, CDR2 SVGAGI. The CDR3 runs 14 residues. The ends were cut back, 0 bases at V and 4 bases at J, with 9 bases in the middle. The DNA for the CDR3 is TGTGCCAGCAGTTACTCGTCTGGGAGCTATGGCTACACCTTC. The encoded protein is CASSYSSGSYGYTF.

This clone was detected once. The chain carries TRBV6-1 and TRBJ1-5; possibly TRBD1 for D (6 bases). The CDR3 has 13 amino acids. Per the germline V gene, CDR1 is MNHNS and CDR2 is SASEGT. V was trimmed by 3 bases and J by 6 bases, leaving 9 bases between them. This chain's CDR3 is CASSEPGVQPQHF. The CDR3 DNA reads TGTGCCAGCAGTGAGCCAGGGGTTCAGCCCCAGCATTTT.

The chain recombines TRBV4-1 with TRBJ2-7; D assignment may be TRBD1 or TRBD2 (5 bases each). The V end was cut by 4 bases, the J end by 0 bases, with 13 bases between. CDR1 and CDR2 from the germline V gene are MGHRA and YSYEKL. CDR3 size: 15 residues. CDR3 in amino acids: CASSPDPGLSYEQYF. The CDR3 region has the DNA TGCGCCAGCAGCCCAGATCCGGGGCTCTCCTACGAGCAGTACTTC.

The chain has TRBV10-3 and TRBJ2-5; no clear D. Germline V gene data show CDR1 as ENHRY and CDR2 as SYGVKD. The germline V and J ends were trimmed by 3 bases and 5 bases, with 19 bases remaining between them. The CDR3 runs to 16 residues. The CDR3 spells CAISEGSAALGETQYF. CDR3 coding DNA: TGTGCCATCAGTGAAGGTTCGGCGGCCCTGGGCGAGACCCAGTACTTC.

The DNA for the CDR3 is TGTGCCAGCAGCTTATTACAGCAGAGCTCTGGAAACACCATATATTTT. Its protein is CASSLLQQSSGNTIYF. V is TRBV7-9 and J is TRBJ1-3; D gene uncertain. The V gene's germline CDR1 is SEHNR and CDR2 FQNEAQ (reference sequence). Trimming shortened V by 2 bases and J by 0 bases, and 11 bases separated the two germline ends. The CDR3 consists of 16 residues.

This clone was counted between two and nine times. The chain carries TRBV29-1 and TRBJ1-5, with D tentatively TRBD1 (5 bases). Trimming left V 7 bases short and J 1 base short, with 11 bases between. Looked up from germline, CDR1 is SQVTM and CDR2 is ANQGSEA. This CDR3 has 13 amino acids. In nucleotides, the CDR3 is TGCAGCGCCAGGGCTGGAAGCAATCAGCCCCAGCATTTT. Protein sequence: CSARAGSNQPQHF.

This clone came up once. The chain carries TRBV5-4 and TRBJ1-1; D call uncertain. Germline CDR1 is SGHNT and CDR2 is YYREEE (reference sequence). This CDR3 is built from 14 residues. V was trimmed by 4 bases and J by 0 bases, leaving 10 bases between them. The CDR3 loop reads CASSPPTLNTEAFF. CDR3 nucleotide sequence: TGTGCCAGCAGCCCCCCAACCCTGAACACTGAAGCTTTCTTT.